The 22 T cell receptor beta chains presented below share a single source sample, sequenced in a study of cytomegalovirus exposure and HLA in healthy donors. The primer mix had 60 Vbeta and 13 Jbeta primers. The data were produced by immunoSEQ multiplex PCR, yet TCRdb's version contains in-frame clones alone and is incomplete. The table lists some 130,000 clones, 73% of them singletons, with around 1.4% in the top ten. Sequencing was performed on PBMCs. These receptors were taken from a middle-aged woman in good health and CMV-seronegative.

Written as DNA, the CDR3 is TGCGCCAGCAGCTTGGACTCAGGGGGGCAAGAGACCCAGTACTTC. Protein sequence: CASSLDSGGQETQYF. This chain links TRBV5-1 with TRBJ2-5, with D possibly being TRBD1 (7 bases). The germline V gene encodes CDR1 SGHRS and CDR2 YFSETQ. Deletions cut 0 bases from V and 2 bases from J, with 11 bases between. There are 15 residues in the CDR3.

The chain links TRBV18 to TRBJ1-6, with a weak D call TRBD1 (5 bases). The V gene's germline CDR1 is KGHSH and CDR2 LQKENI. V lost 2 bases and J lost 1, with 15 bases in between. The CDR3 has 18 residues. CDR3 in amino acids: CASSPKIQGGSYNSPLHF. CDR3 nucleotide sequence: TGTGCCAGCTCACCAAAAATTCAGGGAGGGTCCTATAATTCACCCCTCCACTTT.

This clone appeared once. The CDR3 is CASSVGIGVGETQYF. The CDR3 region has the DNA TGTGCCAGTAGCGTTGGAATCGGGGTCGGAGAGACCCAGTACTTC. The chain couples TRBV19 to TRBJ2-5; perhaps TRBD2 as D (5 bases). The CDR3 is 15 amino acids. CDR1 LNHDA and CDR2 SQIVND come from the germline V gene (reference sequence). Trimming left V 6 bases short and J 4 bases short, with 18 bases between.

The V and J genes are TRBV9 and TRBJ1-4, with 12 bases lining up with TRBD1. CDR3 length equals 15 residues. Germline V CDR1 and CDR2: SGDLS, YYNGEE. With 4 bases clipped from V and 6 bases from J, the junction kept 4 bases outside the gene matches. In DNA, the CDR3 is TGTGCCAGCAGCCCGGGACAGGGGGCGGATGAAAAACTGTTTTTT. Translating gives CASSPGQGADEKLFF. Full variable domain (remainder filled in from reference TRBV9 and TRBJ1-4): DSGVTQTPKHLITATGQRVTLRCSPRSGDLSVYWYQQSLDQGLQFLIQYYNGEERAKGNILERFSAQQFPDLHSELNLSSLELGDSALYFCASSPGQGADEKLFFGSGTQLSVL.

V usage is TRBV7-9 and J usage is TRBJ2-7; 16 positions agree with TRBD2. Germline trimming cut 6 bases from V and 3 bases from J; bases unmatched to any gene: 8. The CDR3 is 17 residues long. Germline V gene data show CDR1 as SEHNR and CDR2 as FQNEAQ (reference sequence). In DNA, the CDR3 is TGTGCCAGCAGTCGGGGACTAGCGGGGGGGCCTGACTACGAGCAGTACGTC. Amino acid sequence: CASSRGLAGGPDYEQYV.

V usage is TRBV5-4 and J usage is TRBJ2-1, with TRBD2 identical over 10 bases. The germline V gene has CDR1 SGHNT and CDR2 YYREEE (reference sequence). The trim removed 4 bases at V and 1 base at J, leaving 14 bases unmatched. This CDR3 comprises 19 residues. CDR3 sequence (DNA): TGTGCCAGCAGCCCAGGGGGCAGCGGGGGGGCCGGATCCTACAATGAGCAGTTCTTC. This encodes CASSPGGSGGAGSYNEQFF.

J is TRBJ1-6 and V is TRBV30; unclear D gene. Per germline, CDR1 GTSNPN and CDR2 SVGIG (reference sequence). V was clipped by 0 bases and J by 10 bases, with 13 bases between them. The CDR3 has 14 amino acids. CDR3 region: CAWSVQMISSPLHF. The CDR3 DNA reads as TGTGCCTGGAGTGTACAGATGATAAGCTCACCCCTCCACTTT.

This clone was found a few times. The CDR3 loop reads CASSSGQGSYGYTF. The CDR3 DNA reads as TGCGCCAGCAGCTCCGGACAGGGTTCCTATGGCTACACCTTC. This chain connects TRBV5-1 to TRBJ1-2, with 8 bases fitting TRBD1. J gave up 4 bases and V 3 bases, and 5 bases lay outside the gene matches. Per germline, CDR1 SGHRS and CDR2 YFSETQ. This CDR3 has 14 residues. Looking up the rest from reference TRBV5-1 and TRBJ1-2 gives the full variable domain: KAGVTQTPRYLIKTRGQQVTLSCSPISGHRSVSWYQQTPGQGLQFLFEYFSETQRNKGNFPGRFSGRQFSNSRSEMNVSTLELGDSALYLCASSSGQGSYGYTFGSGTRLTVV.

There are a few counts of this clone. V usage is TRBV4-1 and J usage is TRBJ2-7; a weak D match, TRBD1 (5 bases). This CDR3 comprises 13 residues. Germline-derived CDR1 and CDR2 are MGHRA and YSYEKL. V gave up 0 bases and J gave up 5 bases, with 8 bases separating them. This CDR3 reads CASSQERRDEQYF. CDR3 nucleotide sequence: TGCGCCAGCAGCCAAGAACGCAGGGACGAGCAGTACTTC.

CDR3 in DNA: TGCGCCAGCAGCCAAGGGGGAGGCAGCCCCTGGGAAAAACTGTTTTTT. Translating it yields CASSQGGGSPWEKLFF. J is TRBJ1-4 and V is TRBV4-1; D is uncertain. V was pared by 1 base and J by 8 bases, with 17 bases between. The CDR3 has 16 amino acids. Germline V lookup: CDR1 MGHRA, CDR2 YSYEKL.

This clone came up a few times. This chain uses TRBV7-9 with TRBJ1-4; the D is unclear. Germline CDR1 and CDR2: SEHNR and FQNEAQ (reference sequence). The CDR3 is 13 amino acids. V was cut by 10 bases and J by 10 bases, with 19 bases left in between. The CDR3 DNA reads TGTGCCACAACCGCAGGCGCCACTCGAAAACTGTTTTTT. It yields the protein CATTAGATRKLFF.

A few counts support this clone. This chain joins TRBV6-5 and TRBJ1-2; 9 nucleotides line up with TRBD1. The length of the CDR3 is 14 residues. J lost 7 bases, V lost 6 bases, and 9 bases had no gene match. Per germline, CDR1 MNHEY and CDR2 SVGAGI. The CDR3 is CASSSGTGFGGYTF. The CDR3 DNA reads TGTGCCAGCAGCAGCGGGACAGGGTTCGGTGGCTACACCTTC.

This chain uses TRBV19 with TRBJ1-4, with unresolved D. Germline CDR1 LNHDA, CDR2 SQIVND (reference sequence). The V gene lost 4 bases and the J gene lost 6 bases, with 9 bases spanning the gap. The CDR3 covers 13 residues. In DNA, the CDR3 is TGTGCCAGTAGTAGTTGGACTGATGAAAAACTGTTTTTT. This encodes CASSSWTDEKLFF.

This clone has just a few counts. This CDR3 reads CASSLDSNNQPQHF. The DNA of the CDR3 is TGTGCCAGCAGCTTAGACAGTAACAATCAGCCCCAGCATTTT. The chain joins TRBV7-8 to TRBJ1-5; no clear D gene. The CDR3 spans 14 residues. Trimming cost V 1 base and J 3 bases, with 7 bases left between them. Germline CDR1 is SGHVS and CDR2 is FQNEAQ.

The rearrangement uses TRBV19 and TRBJ1-1; possibly TRBD1 for D (6 bases). CDR1 and CDR2 from the germline V gene are LNHDA and SQIVND (reference sequence). The ends were cut back, 3 bases at V and 7 bases at J, with 18 bases in the middle. The CDR3 is 15 amino acids. CDR3 in DNA: TGTGCCAGTAGTATGGTCTATTCTCGGACAGATGAAGCTTTCTTT. It codes for CASSMVYSRTDEAFF.

The J gene is TRBJ2-5, the V gene TRBV7-9; a weak D match, TRBD2 (7 bases). CDR3 length: 13 amino acids. With 3 bases removed from V and 7 bases from J, the gap between germline ends came to 12 bases. Germline CDR1 and CDR2: SEHNR and FQNEAQ (reference sequence). This chain's CDR3 is CASSFEGGRTQYF. DNA for the CDR3: TGTGCCAGCAGCTTCGAGGGGGGGCGGACCCAGTACTTC.

The chain is built from TRBV6-1 and TRBJ2-3, with a possible D match to TRBD1 (6 bases). The CDR3 loop spans 17 amino acids. The germline V and J ends were trimmed by 3 bases and 0 bases, with 16 bases remaining between them. CDR1 and CDR2 (germline): MNHNS, SASEGT. The CDR3 loop reads CASSEEQGFTSTDTQYF. CDR3 DNA: TGTGCCAGCAGTGAGGAACAGGGTTTTACTAGCACAGATACGCAGTATTTT.

The J gene is TRBJ1-6, the V gene TRBV6-5; 7 bases are shared with TRBD1. The germline CDR1 and CDR2 sequences are MNHEY and SVGAGI. V dropped 6 bases and J dropped 11; count of bases not matched to a gene: 7. The CDR3 loop spans 13 amino acids. The CDR3 here is CASSSGQPTPLHF. The CDR3 DNA sequence: TGTGCCAGCAGCTCGGGACAGCCCACACCCCTCCACTTT.

The chain uses TRBV5-4 and TRBJ1-1; no clear D gene. Trimming took 4 bases from V and 7 from J, leaving 17 bases between them. CDR3 length: 14 amino acids. Per germline, CDR1 SGHNT and CDR2 YYREEE (reference sequence). The CDR3, as DNA: TGTGCCAGCAGCATTGCCGGGAGGATAGATGAAGCTTTCTTT. Translating gives CASSIAGRIDEAFF.

V and J are TRBV7-8 and TRBJ2-5; D gene ambiguous. The J call is in doubt because the DNA end fits TRBJ2-7 better. The CDR3 totals 14 residues. The V gene's germline CDR1 is SGHVS and CDR2 FQNEAQ. The chain's CDR3 is CASSLSTVSYEQYF. CDR3 sequence (DNA): TGTGCCAGCAGCTTATCTACGGTCTCCTACGAGCAGTACTTC.

The chain employs TRBV25-1 and TRBJ2-5; possibly TRBD2 for D (5 bases). Germline V gene lookup returns CDR1 MGHDK and CDR2 SYGVNS. V lost 3 bases and J lost 0, with 11 bases in between. The CDR3 spans 15 residues. The DNA of the CDR3 is TGTGCCAGCAGTGAGAGGCGAGGGTACCAAGAGACCCAGTACTTC. Translating gives CASSERRGYQETQYF.

In its sample, this clone was seen a few times. This chain connects TRBV4-1 to TRBJ2-2; tentative D call: TRBD1 (6 bases). The CDR3 sequence is 16 residues long. Trimming took 0 bases from V and 6 from J, leaving 14 bases between them. CDR1 is MGHRA, CDR2 YSYEKL, per germline. The CDR3 sequence is CASSQDERGYAGELFF. The DNA of the CDR3 is TGCGCCAGCAGCCAAGATGAGAGGGGGTACGCCGGGGAGCTGTTTTTT.